This T cell receptor beta chain is from a study of identical twins' blood T cells. Regarding the study as a whole: Abundant TCRbeta CDR3s overlapped more between twins than with unrelated donors. Shared CDR3 clonotype counts tracked mainly the product of cloneset sizes.

Six healthy women, forming three identical twin pairs, donated samples. Germline V gene lookup returns CDR1 SGHKS and CDR2 YYEKEE (reference sequence). The CDR3 spans 16 residues. Notes on this clonotype: Antigen specificity is unknown. A clone one base away is much larger, so this may be a read error.

Both ends of each TCR cDNA library bore sample-specific barcodes. A single record per CDR3 protein comes from TCRdb applying MiXCR to the 5' RACE reads. The sample includes roughly 340,000 distinct CDR3 sequences, more than 25% of them seen just once. The sequenced material came from PBMCs. This TCR was recovered from a woman aged 18-50 years in good health. V is TRBV5-5 and J is TRBJ1-1; D gene unclear. CDR3 DNA: TGTGCCAGCACCAATTCGAGACGTAGGTCGTTCACTGGAGCTTTCTTT. Its translation is CASTNSRRRSFTGAFF.